This T cell receptor beta chain stems from a study of blood T cell repertoires in COVID-19. On the study more broadly: Sites in the United States, Italy and Spain provided acute and convalescent COVID-19 samples.

With 5 bases clipped from V and 3 bases from J, the junction kept 8 bases outside the gene matches. There are 17 residues in the CDR3. Germline V gene lookup returns CDR1 SGHTA and CDR2 FQGNSA. The protocol was immunoSEQ multiplex PCR, while the TCRdb copy is restricted to in-frame clones and leaves out a portion. Of 55,000 to 80,000 clones in the sample, around 78% were seen once. The sample taken for sequencing was peripheral blood. The clonotype was recovered from a woman aged 80 or older with acute or convalescent COVID-19. V usage is TRBV7-2 and J usage is TRBJ2-1, with 12 bases matching TRBD2. The CDR3 DNA sequence: TGTGCCAGCAGCCAACCGGGACTAGCGGGTGTCTACAATGAGCAGTTCTTC. Encoded protein: CASSQPGLAGVYNEQFF.